This T cell receptor (beta chain) was found in a study of blood T cell repertoires in COVID-19. Study context: Spain, Italy and the United States supplied samples that represented acute and convalescent COVID-19.

The CDR3 contains 11 residues. The germline gives CDR1 DFQATT, CDR2 SNEGSKA (reference sequence). Between the trimmed V and J ends, which lost 5 bases and 6 bases, there was a span of 7 bases. In the authors' workflow: Reference gene primer amplification gave nucleated cell count estimates. TCRdb's table, derived via immunoSEQ multiplex PCR, lists solely in-frame clones and lacks some. The V and J calls and clone size come from that table; D and trimming were worked out from the DNA. The top ten hold approximately 3.6% of the sample, which has about 380,000 clones, roughly 85% seen once. The sequence was collected from a woman aged 18-29 years with acute or convalescent COVID-19. The rearrangement links TRBV20-1 to TRBJ1-4; D call uncertain. The material sequenced was peripheral blood. CDR3 loop: CSAPSYEKLFF. In nucleotides, the CDR3 is TGCAGTGCTCCCTCTTATGAAAAACTGTTTTTT.